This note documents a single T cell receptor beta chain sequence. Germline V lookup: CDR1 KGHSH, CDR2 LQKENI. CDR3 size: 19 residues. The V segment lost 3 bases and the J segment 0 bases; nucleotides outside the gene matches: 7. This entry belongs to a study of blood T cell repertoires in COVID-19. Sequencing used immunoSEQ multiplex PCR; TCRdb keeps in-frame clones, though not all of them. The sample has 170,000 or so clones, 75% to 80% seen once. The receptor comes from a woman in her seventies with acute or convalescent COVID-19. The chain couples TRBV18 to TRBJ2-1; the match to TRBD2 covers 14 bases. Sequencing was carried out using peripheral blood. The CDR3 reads CASSPGPTSGRASYNEQFF. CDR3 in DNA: TGTGCCAGCTCACCCGGACCGACTAGCGGGAGGGCCTCCTACAATGAGCAGTTCTTC. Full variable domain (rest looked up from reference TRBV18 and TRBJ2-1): NAGVMQNPRHLVRRRGQEARLRCSPMKGHSHVYWYRQLPEEGLKFMVYLQKENIIDESGMPKERFSAEFPKEGPSILRIQQVVRGDSAAYFCASSPGPTSGRASYNEQFFGPGTRLTVL.